This T cell receptor beta chain was obtained from a study of cytomegalovirus exposure and HLA in healthy donors. Study-level information: The approximately 130 validation repertoires matched the 666 first-cohort repertoires in platform, a later analysis reported.

Germline values: CDR1 SGHDT, CDR2 YYEEEE. The CDR3 consists of 15 residues. V lost 4 bases, J lost 12 bases, and 15 bases stayed unmatched. Assay: immunoSEQ multiplex PCR; the TCRdb copy retains only in-frame clones and omits some. This table has 250,000 to 300,000 clones, approximately 86% appearing once. Findings of the study overall: Testing in vitro showed three CMV-associated chains specific for CMV antigens. Associated with cytomegalovirus, according to the listing, were 164 TCR beta chains. Most TCR sequences showed up rarely, but some public TCRs showed up in many donors.

For this clone: The antigen remains undetermined.

Source material: PBMCs. The source is a young woman in good health and CMV-seronegative. The chain is built from TRBV5-6 and TRBJ1-2; 10 bases are a match to TRBD1. CDR3: CASSPRETGGRTDTF. CDR3 nucleotides: TGTGCCAGCAGCCCGCGGGAGACAGGGGGCCGTACCGACACCTTC.